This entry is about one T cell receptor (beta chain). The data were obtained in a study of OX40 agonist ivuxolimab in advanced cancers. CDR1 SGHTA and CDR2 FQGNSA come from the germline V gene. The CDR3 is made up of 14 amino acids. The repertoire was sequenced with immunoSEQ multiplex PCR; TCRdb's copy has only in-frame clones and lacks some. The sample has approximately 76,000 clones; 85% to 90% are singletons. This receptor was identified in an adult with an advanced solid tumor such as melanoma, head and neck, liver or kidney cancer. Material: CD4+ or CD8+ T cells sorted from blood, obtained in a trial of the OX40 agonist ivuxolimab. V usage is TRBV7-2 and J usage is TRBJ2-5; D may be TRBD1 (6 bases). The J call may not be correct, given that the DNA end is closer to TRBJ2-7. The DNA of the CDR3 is TGTGCCAGCAGCTTACCCCAGGGGCCTTACGAGCAGTACTTC. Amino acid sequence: CASSLPQGPYEQYF.